This TCR beta chain is from a study of identifying expanded T cells in peripheral blood. During the collection period, no donor immune events like infections were recorded. This CDR3 has 15 amino acids. Looked up from germline, CDR1 is SNHLY and CDR2 is FYNNEI. With 8 bases removed from V and 5 bases from J, the gap between germline ends came to 18 bases. Study-level findings and limits: Differentially abundant clones: about 1.3 between replicates, approximately 16 at roughly 15 days, around 20 at four. Two-week clone count variance significantly increased as total template count grew.

The data were produced by immunoSEQ multiplex PCR, yet TCRdb's version contains in-frame clones alone and is incomplete. The data contain approximately 56,000 clones, less than 85% of them singletons. About this clone: Its target is not known.

Specimen: blood. This chain joins TRBV2 and TRBJ2-2, with D possibly TRBD1 on 6 matching bases. The receptor's source is a person aged 18 to 75 in good health. CDR3 DNA sequence: TGTGCCAGCCGGGCGTGGCAGGGGAAGACCGGGGAGCTGTTTTTT. Translation gives CASRAWQGKTGELFF.